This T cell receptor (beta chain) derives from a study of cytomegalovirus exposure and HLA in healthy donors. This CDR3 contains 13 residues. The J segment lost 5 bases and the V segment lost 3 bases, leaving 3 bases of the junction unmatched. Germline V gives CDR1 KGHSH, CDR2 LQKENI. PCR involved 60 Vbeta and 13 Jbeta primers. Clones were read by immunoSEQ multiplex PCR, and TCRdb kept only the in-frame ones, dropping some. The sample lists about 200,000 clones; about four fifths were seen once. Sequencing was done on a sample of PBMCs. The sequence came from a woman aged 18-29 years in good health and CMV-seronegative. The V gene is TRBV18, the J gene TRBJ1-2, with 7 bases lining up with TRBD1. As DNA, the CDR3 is TGTGCCAGCTCACCCGGACAGGATTATGGCTACACCTTC. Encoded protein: CASSPGQDYGYTF.